This T cell receptor beta chain was profiled in a study of T cell repertoires in cytomegalovirus infection. Study at large: Evidence of both CMV infection and a matching HLA type came from public TCR beta signatures.

TCRdb reprocessed the reads via MiXCR and lists one record per CDR3 protein. The data hold roughly 500,000 distinct CDR3 sequences, with approximately 10% observed a single time. This clonotype was seen many times. Sample: PBMCs. The origin of this receptor is a human donor in good health (CMV status not recorded). Some clones in this sample may be carry-over from other donors' samples.

The DNA of the CDR3 is TGTGCCAGCAGGATCCGAGACAGGGGGCCTCTATCTTCGGGCTACACCTTC. Translated, it gives CASRIRDRGPLSSGYTF. The rearrangement links TRBV5-8 to TRBJ1-2; 10 bases line up with TRBD1. In germline, CDR1 is SGHTS, CDR2 YDEGEE. This CDR3 has 17 amino acids. V lost 5 bases to trimming and J lost 8 bases; unmatched junction nucleotides: 18.